The 22 T cell receptor beta chains in this list originate from one sample, sequenced in a study of T cell responses to AZD1222 COVID-19 vaccine (dated by TCRdb to the early 2020s). Preparation of the library involved the immunoSEQ multiplex PCR assay. The clones in this table, taken by TCRdb from immuneACCESS, are in-frame only. Not every clone is retained; where verified, under half of the shortfall comes from an unresolved V gene, and the cause of the rest is unknown. Within this sample are 150,000 or so clones, with 80% to 90% of them counted one time only. The ten largest clones add up to approximately 5.1% of the sample. The time point label of this sample denotes: baseline before first vaccination. This specimen consisted of peripheral blood, obtained on day 0 of AZD1222 vaccination. Every receptor here comes from an adult in good health.

The gene calls are TRBV21-1 and TRBJ1-2; the table's TRBD1 call for D was not verified on the DNA. TRBV21-1 is a pseudogene locus. The CDR3 length is 17 residues. The CDR3 loop is CASSKMAVTGAVYGYTF. In DNA form, the CDR3 reads TGTGCCAGCAGCAAAATGGCGGTGACAGGGGCGGTGTATGGCTACACCTTC.

The chain couples TRBV28 to TRBJ1-1; 8 positions match TRBD1. The germline CDR1 and CDR2 sequences are MDHEN and SYDVKM. With 10 bases clipped from V and 6 bases from J, the junction kept 4 bases outside the gene matches. This CDR3 comprises 11 residues. This CDR3 reads CATQTGAEAFF. CDR3 nucleotides: TGTGCCACCCAGACAGGGGCTGAAGCTTTCTTT.

V usage is TRBV10-3 and J usage is TRBJ2-5; D is undetermined. Per the germline V gene, CDR1 is ENHRY and CDR2 is SYGVKD. The CDR3 extends over 15 amino acids. V lost 3 bases and J 0 bases, leaving 11 bases between the germline ends. The CDR3 DNA is TGTGCCATCAGTGACGCGTCTCGGTACCAAGAGACCCAGTACTTC. This codes for CAISDASRYQETQYF.

In its sample, this clone was seen once. V gene TRBV19 combines with J gene TRBJ2-2; 10 nucleotides align to TRBD2. CDR3 length: 15 residues. V was clipped by 4 bases and J by 3 bases; unmatched bases: 2. CDR1 and CDR2 (germline): LNHDA, SQIVND (reference sequence). The CDR3 DNA reads as TGTGCCAGTAGTAGTAGCGGGAGGCACACCGGGGAGCTGTTTTTT. As protein: CASSSSGRHTGELFF.

The chain links TRBV7-9 to TRBJ1-2; tentative D call: TRBD1 (5 bases). Germline lookup yields CDR1 SEHNR and CDR2 FQNEAQ (reference sequence). V was pared by 2 bases and J by 4 bases, with 14 bases between. The length of the CDR3 is 15 residues. For the CDR3, the DNA is TGTGCCAGCAGCTTACGGTCCGGGAGGGGCTATGGCTACACCTTC. Amino acids: CASSLRSGRGYGYTF.

V usage is TRBV5-4 and J usage is TRBJ1-1; 8 positions agree with TRBD1. CDR3 length equals 14 residues. Germline V lookup: CDR1 SGHNT, CDR2 YYREEE (reference sequence). V was pared by 5 bases and J by 1 base, with 4 bases of the junction left unmatched. The CDR3, as DNA: TGTGCCAGCAGGGGGGACAGGCAGAACACTGAAGCTTTCTTT. It codes for CASRGDRQNTEAFF.

The rearrangement uses TRBV29-1 and TRBJ1-3, with D uncertain. Germline V gene data show CDR1 as SQVTM and CDR2 as ANQGSEA. The CDR3 extends over 13 amino acids. V lost 8 bases to trimming and J lost 4 bases, with 15 bases between them. In DNA, the CDR3 is TGCAGCTCCTGGGGTTCGGAGGGAAACACCATATATTTT. Translating gives CSSWGSEGNTIYF.

The rearrangement joins TRBV6-5 to TRBJ1-5; D gene unclear. The V end was cut by 4 bases, the J end by 3 bases, with 13 bases between. CDR3 length: 15 residues. From germline, CDR1 is MNHEY and CDR2 SVGAGI. The CDR3 DNA sequence: TGTGCCAGCAGTTTAAAATTTGGGTACAATCAGCCCCAGCATTTT. Translating it yields CASSLKFGYNQPQHF.

The V call is TRBV12-5, the J call TRBJ2-2; D is possibly TRBD1 or TRBD2 (5 bases each). This CDR3 is 13 amino acids long. The germline V gene encodes CDR1 LGHNT and CDR2 FRNRAP. V was clipped by 4 bases and J by 6 bases, with 9 bases between them. The CDR3 region is CASGSVGAGELFF. In DNA form, the CDR3 reads TGTGCTAGTGGTTCGGTGGGGGCCGGGGAGCTGTTTTTT.

The V gene is TRBV6-2 or TRBV6-3, the J gene TRBJ2-5, with a weak D call TRBD1 (6 bases). CDR3 size: 20 residues. Germline V gene lookup returns CDR1 MNHEY and CDR2 SVGEGT. Deletions cut 0 bases from V and 2 bases from J, with 25 bases between. In nucleotides, the CDR3 is TGTGCCAGCAGTTACTCGAAATTCGCAGGCGGCAGGGGATCTCAAGAGACCCAGTACTTC. Translating gives CASSYSKFAGGRGSQETQYF.

This clone was recorded only once. The chain recombines TRBV28 with TRBJ2-1, with 8 bases identical to TRBD1. CDR3 length: 16 residues. Germline trimming cut 3 bases from V and 6 bases from J; bases unmatched to any gene: 10. Germline CDR1 is MDHEN and CDR2 is SYDVKM. DNA for the CDR3: TGTGCCAGCAGTTTGCCTACAGGGGGAGGTTCCAATGAGCAGTTCTTC. It encodes CASSLPTGGGSNEQFF.

The chain is built from TRBV28 and TRBJ2-5, with a tentative D call TRBD1 (5 bases). Per the germline V gene, CDR1 is MDHEN and CDR2 is SYDVKM. CDR3 size: 15 residues. V shed 7 bases and J shed 4 bases, with 19 bases lying between them. In DNA form, the CDR3 reads TGTGCCAGCATCAGTCGGGTGTTTAGGGGAGAGACCCAGTACTTC. The encoded protein is CASISRVFRGETQYF. Using reference TRBV28 and TRBJ2-5 for the parts outside the CDR3, the full variable domain is DVKVTQSSRYLVKRTGEKVFLECVQDMDHENMFWYRQDPGLGLRLIYFSYDVKMKEKGDIPEGYSVSREKKERFSLILESASTNQTSMYLCASISRVFRGETQYFGPGTRLLVL.

This chain uses TRBV19 with TRBJ1-6; D is ambiguous. There are 13 residues in the CDR3. Germline values: CDR1 LNHDA, CDR2 SQIVND (reference sequence). Trimming removed 3 bases from V and 6 bases from J, with 6 bases in between. The CDR3: CASSMVGNSPLHF. CDR3 DNA sequence: TGTGCCAGTAGTATGGTTGGTAATTCACCCCTCCACTTT.

This rearrangement joins TRBV5-4 to TRBJ2-1; D perhaps matches TRBD2 (6 bases). Germline CDR1 is SGHNT and CDR2 is YYREEE (reference sequence). V was shortened by 2 bases and J by 9 bases, with 15 bases between the two germline ends. The CDR3 is made up of 14 amino acids. The CDR3 protein is CASSLRERYAEQFF. The CDR3 DNA reads as TGTGCCAGCAGCTTACGGGAGCGGTACGCTGAGCAGTTCTTC. Full variable domain (rest looked up from reference TRBV5-4 and TRBJ2-1): ETGVTQSPTHLIKTRGQQVTLRCSSQSGHNTVSWYQQALGQGPQFIFQYYREEENGRGNFPPRFSGLQFPNYSSELNVNALELDDSALYLCASSLRERYAEQFFGPGTRLTVL.

This clone has just a few counts. The V call is TRBV2, the J call TRBJ1-5; 7 bases line up with TRBD1. The ends lost 6 bases at V and 3 bases at J; junction bases unmatched: 2. There are 13 residues in the CDR3. Germline values: CDR1 SNHLY, CDR2 FYNNEI. The CDR3 bases are TGTGCCAGCAGGGGACAGCTCAATCAGCCCCAGCATTTT. Protein: CASRGQLNQPQHF.

The chain couples TRBV10-3 to TRBJ2-1, with D possibly being TRBD2 (5 bases). Germline V gene lookup returns CDR1 ENHRY and CDR2 SYGVKD. The CDR3 length is 14 residues. Trimming stripped 0 bases from V and 10 bases from J, with 13 bases between. Here the CDR3 reads CAISESTGIKEQFF. The DNA of the CDR3 is TGTGCCATCAGTGAGTCGACGGGGATCAAGGAGCAGTTCTTC.

This clone was counted a single time. The chain joins TRBV11-2 to TRBJ2-7; D is perhaps TRBD1 (5 bases). The ends were cut back, 2 bases at V and 2 bases at J, with 16 bases in the middle. CDR1 is SGHAT, CDR2 FQNNGV, per germline. The CDR3 consists of 16 residues. The CDR3 here is CASSLRSGLGAYEQYF. In nucleotides, the CDR3 is TGTGCCAGCAGCTTAAGGTCAGGGCTAGGAGCCTACGAGCAGTACTTC.

The gene calls are TRBV7-2 and TRBJ2-1, with 7 bases identical to TRBD1. V was clipped by 5 bases and J by 6 bases; unmatched bases: 7. The CDR3 sequence is 14 residues long. Germline lookup yields CDR1 SGHTA and CDR2 FQGNSA. The CDR3 region is CASSKQGLSNEQFF. Here the CDR3 DNA reads TGTGCCAGCAGCAAACAGGGGTTAAGCAATGAGCAGTTCTTC.

The chain employs TRBV28 and TRBJ1-3; D gene unclear. The CDR3 is made up of 14 amino acids. Trimming took 5 bases from V and 4 from J, leaving 12 bases between them. The germline V gene has CDR1 MDHEN and CDR2 SYDVKM. This CDR3 reads CASSRPPKGNTIYF. CDR3 in DNA: TGTGCCAGCAGTCGACCCCCCAAGGGAAACACCATATATTTT.

This clone was found once. V usage is TRBV19 and J usage is TRBJ1-1; the D gene is possibly TRBD1 (6 bases). The V end lost 6 bases, the J end lost 7 bases, and 12 bases lay between the germline ends. This CDR3 comprises 12 residues. Germline loops: CDR1 LNHDA, CDR2 SQIVND (reference sequence). CDR3 sequence: CASSPYRVEAFF. CDR3 DNA: TGTGCCAGTAGCCCTTACAGGGTTGAAGCTTTCTTT.

The rearrangement links TRBV7-3 to TRBJ2-7; D may match TRBD1 or TRBD2 (5 bases each). Trimming removed 8 bases from V and 6 bases from J, with 17 bases in between. The CDR3 sequence is 13 residues long. CDR1 and CDR2 (germline): SGHTA, FQGTGA. CDR3 coding DNA: TGTGCCAGCGCGAGGGGCATTCGGGGCGAGCAGTACTTC. This codes for CASARGIRGEQYF.

This clone was seen just once. This rearrangement joins TRBV3-1 (or the pseudogene TRBV3-2) to TRBJ2-3; D might be TRBD2 (5 bases). The ends were cut back, 4 bases at V and 6 bases at J, with 14 bases in the middle. CDR1 LGHDT and CDR2 YNNKEL come from the germline V gene (reference sequence). The CDR3 runs to 14 residues. As DNA, the CDR3 is TGTGCCAGCAGCCTACCTGAAAGAGGGGATACGCAGTATTTT. Its protein is CASSLPERGDTQYF.